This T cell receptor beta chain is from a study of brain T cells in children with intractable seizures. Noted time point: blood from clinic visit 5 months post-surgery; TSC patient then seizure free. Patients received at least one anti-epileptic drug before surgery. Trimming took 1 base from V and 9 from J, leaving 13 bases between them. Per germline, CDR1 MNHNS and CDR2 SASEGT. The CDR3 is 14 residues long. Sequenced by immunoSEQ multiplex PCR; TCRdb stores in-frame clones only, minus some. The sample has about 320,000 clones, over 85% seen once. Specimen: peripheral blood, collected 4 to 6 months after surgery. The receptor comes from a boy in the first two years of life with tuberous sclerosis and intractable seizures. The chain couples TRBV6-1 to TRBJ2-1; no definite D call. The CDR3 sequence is CASSEDLASREQFF. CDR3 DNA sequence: TGTGCCAGCAGTGAAGATTTAGCTTCTCGTGAGCAGTTCTTC.